This T cell receptor (beta chain) was captured by sequencing in a study of OX40 agonist ivuxolimab in advanced cancers. A word on this clone: Antigen unknown.

Whole-study findings and limits: What antigens the expanded peripheral T cells recognized was never established. Relatively little clonal expansion, among the lowest observed, appeared in partial responders at 0.1-3.0 mg/kg. Averaging showed that CD8+ T cells had more expanded clones than CD4+ did.

Clones were sequenced by immunoSEQ multiplex PCR, and TCRdb holds only the in-frame ones, with some missing. The sample holds 60,000 to 100,000 clones, around 90% seen once. The investigators sampled blood at baseline, at cycle 4 day 1, and at cycle 7 day 1. The CDR3 contains 14 residues. V was cut by 2 bases and J by 3 bases, with 11 bases left in between. Per the germline V gene, CDR1 is WNHNN and CDR2 is SYGVQD (reference sequence). This TCR was recovered from an adult with an advanced solid tumor such as melanoma, head and neck, liver or kidney cancer. The specimen comprised CD4+ or CD8+ T cells sorted from blood, sampled in a trial of the OX40 agonist ivuxolimab. The chain uses TRBV10-1 and TRBJ2-7; D not certain. The DNA of the CDR3 is TGCGCCAGCAGTGAGGACCCCCTCGGCTACGAGCAGTACTTC. Protein product: CASSEDPLGYEQYF.